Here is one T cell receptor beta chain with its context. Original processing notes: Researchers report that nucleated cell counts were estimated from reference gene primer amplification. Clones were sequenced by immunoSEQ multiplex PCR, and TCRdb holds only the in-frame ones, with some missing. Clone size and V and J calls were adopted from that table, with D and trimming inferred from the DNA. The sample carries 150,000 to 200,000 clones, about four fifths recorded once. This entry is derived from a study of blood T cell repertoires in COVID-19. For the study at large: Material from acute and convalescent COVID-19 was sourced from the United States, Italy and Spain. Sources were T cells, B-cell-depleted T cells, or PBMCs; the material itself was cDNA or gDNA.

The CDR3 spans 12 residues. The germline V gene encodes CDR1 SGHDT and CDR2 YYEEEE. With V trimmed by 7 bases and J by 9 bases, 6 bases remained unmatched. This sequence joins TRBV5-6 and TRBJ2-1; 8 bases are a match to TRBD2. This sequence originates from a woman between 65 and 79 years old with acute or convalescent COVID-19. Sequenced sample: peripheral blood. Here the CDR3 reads CASLREGPEQFF. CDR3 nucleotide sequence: TGTGCCAGCCTCCGGGAGGGACCTGAGCAGTTCTTC.